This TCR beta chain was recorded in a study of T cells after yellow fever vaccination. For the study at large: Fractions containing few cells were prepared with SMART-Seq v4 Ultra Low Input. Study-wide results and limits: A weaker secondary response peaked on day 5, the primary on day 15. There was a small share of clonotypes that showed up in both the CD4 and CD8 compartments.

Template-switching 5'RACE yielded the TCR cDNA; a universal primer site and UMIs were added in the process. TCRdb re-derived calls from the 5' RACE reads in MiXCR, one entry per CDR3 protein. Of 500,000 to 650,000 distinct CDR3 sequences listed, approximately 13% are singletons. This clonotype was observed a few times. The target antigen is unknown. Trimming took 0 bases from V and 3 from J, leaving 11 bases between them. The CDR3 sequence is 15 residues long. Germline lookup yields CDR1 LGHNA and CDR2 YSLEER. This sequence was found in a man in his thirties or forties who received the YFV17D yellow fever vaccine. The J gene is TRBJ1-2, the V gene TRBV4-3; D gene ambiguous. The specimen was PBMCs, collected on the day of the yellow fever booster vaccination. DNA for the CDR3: TGCGCCAGCAGCCAAGATTGGGCCCAAGACTATGGCTACACCTTC. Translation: CASSQDWAQDYGYTF.